This TCR beta chain was identified during a study of T cell responses to AZD1222 COVID-19 vaccine. Study-wide results and caveats: Spike-specific TCR breadth and depth grew following two AZD1222 doses.

Of note for this clone: The target antigen is unknown.

Germline V gene lookup returns CDR1 SGDLS and CDR2 YYNGEE. CDR3 size: 15 residues. Trimming removed 0 bases at V and 8 bases at J, with 15 bases between. Only in-frame clones appear in the TCRdb table, and some are missing; sequencing was by immunoSEQ multiplex PCR. The table lists some 140,000 clones, roughly 89% of them singletons. This specimen was peripheral blood, taken on day 0 of AZD1222 vaccination. The receptor was isolated from an adult in good health. The V gene is TRBV9, the J gene TRBJ2-1, with a tentative D call TRBD1 (5 bases). CDR3 residues: CASSVEGQWPDEQFF. The CDR3 nucleotides read TGTGCCAGCAGCGTAGAGGGGCAGTGGCCCGATGAGCAGTTCTTC.